The TCR beta chain described here comes from a study of CD8+CD57+ T cells in acquired aplastic anemia. The CDR3 spans 16 residues. V dropped 5 bases and J dropped 3 bases, with 16 bases sitting between them. Germline assignment: CDR1 KGHDR and CDR2 SFDVKD. The study profiled TCR beta VDJ and CDR3 using genomic DNA as template. TCRdb analysed the reads with MiXCR anew, one entry per CDR3 protein. This sample has 150,000 to 200,000 distinct CDR3 sequences, with roughly 47% found just once. This sequence originates from a human donor in good health. This chain joins TRBV24-1 and TRBJ2-1; D might be TRBD2 (6 bases). The sample comprised sorted CD4+, CD8+, or CD8+CD57+ T cells (not recorded which) from PBMCs. The chain's CDR3 is CATSALGSTYYNEQFF. CDR3 DNA: TGTGCCACCAGTGCCCTCGGGAGTACCTACTACAATGAGCAGTTCTTC.